This T cell receptor (beta chain) was observed in a study of blood T cell repertoires in COVID-19. The germline V gene encodes CDR1 SGHAT and CDR2 FQNNGV. The trim removed 5 bases at V and 4 bases at J, leaving 3 bases unmatched. This CDR3 has 13 residues. Clones were sequenced by immunoSEQ multiplex PCR, and TCRdb holds only the in-frame ones, with some missing. This sample has 250,000 to 350,000 clones, with about 85% found just once. Which cohort a participant joined came from the clinical history participants gave. Before being deemed recovered, Cohort 3 donors had two negative PCRs, clearance, or symptom resolution.

This rearrangement joins TRBV11-2 to TRBJ1-1, with TRBD1 matching 8 bases. What was sequenced was PBMCs or T cells enriched from blood (not recorded which). The source of this sequence is a woman in her forties or fifties who had recovered from COVID-19. The CDR3 loop reads CASSIQGATEAFF. DNA of the CDR3: TGTGCCAGCAGCATTCAGGGGGCCACTGAAGCTTTCTTT.